One sample yielded the 7 T cell receptor beta chains listed below, sequenced in a study of cytomegalovirus exposure and HLA in healthy donors. The PCR was carried out with 60 Vbeta primers and 13 Jbeta primers. TCRdb's copy holds only in-frame clones and misses some; the assay was immunoSEQ multiplex PCR. The data show 60,000 to 70,000 clones, 75% seen once. The material sequenced was PBMCs. The receptors shown here come from a woman in her 40s in good health and CMV-seropositive.

The V call is TRBV7-9, the J call TRBJ2-7; 9 bases are shared with TRBD1. CDR1 and CDR2 (germline): SEHNR, FQNEAQ (reference sequence). V was clipped by 5 bases and J by 3 bases; unmatched bases: 14. This CDR3 is built from 17 residues. The CDR3: CASSHPLSPTGGYEQYF. CDR3 nucleotides: TGTGCCAGCAGCCATCCACTTTCCCCGACAGGGGGCTACGAGCAGTACTTC.

The genes are TRBV7-2 and TRBJ2-2, with D possibly matching TRBD2 (5 bases). Deletions cut 4 bases from V and 10 bases from J, with 13 bases between. Per the germline V gene, CDR1 is SGHTA and CDR2 is FQGNSA. CDR3 size: 13 residues. Here the CDR3 reads CASSSRGSEELFF. DNA for the CDR3: TGTGCCAGCAGCTCCCGGGGATCGGAGGAGCTGTTTTTT. The full variable domain, completed using reference TRBV7-2 and TRBJ2-2, is GAGVSQSPSNKVTEKGKDVELRCDPISGHTALYWYRQSLGQGLEFLIYFQGNSAPDKSGLPSDRFSAERTGGSVSTLTIQRTQQEDSAVYLCASSSRGSEELFFGEGSRLTVL.

This rearrangement joins TRBV9 to TRBJ1-6; D is unclear. With 7 bases removed from V and 9 bases from J, the gap between germline ends came to 11 bases. CDR1 SGDLS and CDR2 YYNGEE come from the germline V gene. CDR3 size: 12 residues. CDR3: CASDDGISPLHF. As DNA, the CDR3 is TGTGCCAGCGACGACGGGATTTCACCCCTCCACTTT.

There are a few counts of this clone. The genes are TRBV7-6 and TRBJ2-3; 7 nucleotides line up with TRBD2. With V trimmed by 5 bases and J by 4 bases, 3 bases remained unmatched. The CDR3 consists of 13 residues. In germline, CDR1 is SGHVS, CDR2 FNYEAQ. The CDR3 DNA reads TGTGCCAGCAGCAAGGGGAGGGCAGATACGCAGTATTTT. Protein sequence: CASSKGRADTQYF. Supplemented by reference TRBV7-6 and TRBJ2-3, the full variable domain reads GAGVSQSPRYKVTKRGQDVALRCDPISGHVSLYWYRQALGQGPEFLTYFNYEAQQDKSGLPNDRFSAERPEGSISTLTIQRTEQRDSAMYRCASSKGRADTQYFGPGTRLTVL.

This clone was observed a single time. The chain joins TRBV5-1 to TRBJ1-6; 9 nucleotides agree with TRBD1. CDR3 size: 14 residues. The germline V gene has CDR1 SGHRS and CDR2 YFSETQ. Trimming removed 0 bases from V and 10 bases from J; junction bases left unmatched: 2. The CDR3 here is CASSLGQGESPLHF. The DNA for the CDR3 is TGCGCCAGCAGCTTGGGACAGGGGGAATCACCCCTCCACTTT.

The chain is built from TRBV4-3 and TRBJ1-5; weak D call: TRBD1 (6 bases). This CDR3 has 16 residues. The V gene's germline CDR1 is LGHNA and CDR2 YSLEER. The V gene lost 0 bases and the J gene lost 4 bases, with 13 bases spanning the gap. Written as DNA, the CDR3 is TGCGCCAGCAGCCAAGATGGACGGCAGGGGAATCAGCCCCAGCATTTT. Residues: CASSQDGRQGNQPQHF.

J is TRBJ1-2 and V is TRBV7-9; D possibly corresponds to TRBD1 (6 bases). This CDR3 contains 15 residues. Trimming left V 0 bases short and J 5 bases short, with 13 bases between. Germline V CDR1 and CDR2: SEHNR, FQNEAQ (reference sequence). This chain's CDR3 is CASSLASAGTYGYTF. The DNA for the CDR3 is TGTGCCAGCAGCTTAGCTTCAGCGGGGACATATGGCTACACCTTC.